Included here is one T cell receptor (beta chain) sequence, with context. What it binds is not known. This record belongs to a study of cytomegalovirus exposure and HLA in healthy donors. Across the whole study: Around 78 million unique TCR sequences came from HLA-typed donors in an early release.

The J segment lost 7 bases and the V segment lost 5 bases, leaving 19 bases of the junction unmatched. This CDR3 is built from 18 residues. CDR1 is SGHNT and CDR2 is YENEEA in the germline V gene. 13 Jbeta primers and 60 Vbeta primers were used for the PCR. Produced via immunoSEQ multiplex PCR; TCRdb's table is partial and in-frame only. The sample has about 140,000 clones; approximately 80% are singletons. The study, taken as a whole, reports: The productive fraction for most TCR beta V segments was about 87% or about 30% in an earlier analysis. In a later analysis, 15,000 to 20,000 TCR beta sequences were associated with HLA alleles at 0.05 false discovery rate.

The sample comprised PBMCs. The genes are TRBV11-3 and TRBJ2-7; 11 nucleotides match TRBD2. This sequence was found in a male donor in good health and CMV-seronegative. CDR3: CASSPSPSTSGAAAEQYF. CDR3 DNA: TGTGCCAGCAGCCCAAGCCCCTCGACTAGCGGGGCGGCGGCGGAGCAGTACTTC.